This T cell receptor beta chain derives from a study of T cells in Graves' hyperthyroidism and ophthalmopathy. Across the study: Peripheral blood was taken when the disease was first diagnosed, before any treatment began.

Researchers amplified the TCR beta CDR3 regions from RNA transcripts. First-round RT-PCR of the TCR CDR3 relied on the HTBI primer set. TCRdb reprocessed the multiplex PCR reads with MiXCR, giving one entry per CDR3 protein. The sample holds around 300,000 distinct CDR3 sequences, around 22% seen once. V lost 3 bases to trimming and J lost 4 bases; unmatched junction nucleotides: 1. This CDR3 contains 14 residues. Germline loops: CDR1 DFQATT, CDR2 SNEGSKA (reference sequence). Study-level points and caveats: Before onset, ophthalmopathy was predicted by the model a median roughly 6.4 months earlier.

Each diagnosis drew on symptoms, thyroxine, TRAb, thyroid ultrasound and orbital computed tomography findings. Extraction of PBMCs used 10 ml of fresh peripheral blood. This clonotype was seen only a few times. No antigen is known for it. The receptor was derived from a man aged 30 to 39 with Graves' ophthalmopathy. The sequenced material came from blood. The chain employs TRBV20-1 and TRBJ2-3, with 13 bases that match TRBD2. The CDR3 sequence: CSASGLAGADTQYF. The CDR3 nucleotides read TGCAGTGCTAGTGGACTAGCGGGAGCAGATACGCAGTATTTT.